This T cell receptor (beta chain) originates from a study of T cell responses to AZD1222 COVID-19 vaccine. Notes on this clone: No antigen is known for it.

Broader study findings: Clonal diversity was possibly underestimated; the donors were predominantly white British and more often female. Spike-specific TCRs gained breadth and depth after people received two AZD1222 doses. Spike-wide vaccine-associated CD4 TCRs dominated at 160-218 and 743-854.

There are 16 residues in the CDR3. Per the germline V gene, CDR1 is SGHRS and CDR2 is YFSETQ. The V gene end was trimmed by 0 bases and the J gene end by 0 bases; junction bases not matched to a gene: 2. Repertoires were generated with immunoSEQ multiplex PCR, while TCRdb's copy carries only in-frame clones and drops some. The repertoire has 140,000 or so clones, 88% of them found once; the top ten carry 3.1%. The receptor was isolated from an adult who received the AZD1222 COVID-19 vaccine. This chain uses TRBV5-1 with TRBJ2-3; TRBD2 agrees at 9 bases. This specimen was peripheral blood, taken 28 days after the second AZD1222 dose. CDR3 protein: CASSLDSGGSTDTQYF. CDR3 DNA: TGCGCCAGCAGCTTGGATAGCGGGGGCAGCACAGATACGCAGTATTTT. The full variable domain, in which reference TRBV5-1 and TRBJ2-3 provide the parts outside the CDR3, is KAGVTQTPRYLIKTRGQQVTLSCSPISGHRSVSWYQQTPGQGLQFLFEYFSETQRNKGNFPGRFSGRQFSNSRSEMNVSTLELGDSALYLCASSLDSGGSTDTQYFGPGTRLTVL.